This TCR beta chain was identified during a study of blood T cells in healthy people across ages. Study-wide points: The percentage of naive T cells correlated strongly with TCR beta diversity.

A J-beta primer mix and a sample-barcoded 5' primer were used in a second PCR of roughly 6 to 11 cycles. TCRdb re-called the 5' RACE reads through MiXCR, storing one row per CDR3 protein. The repertoire includes more than 1 million distinct CDR3 sequences, 40% to 45% of them detected once, and under 20% sits in the top ten. This clonotype was counted ten times or more. Antigen unknown. Sequenced: blood. This TCR came from a woman in her fifties or sixties in good health.

The CDR3 spells CSVESRGDEQFF. The CDR3, as DNA: TGCAGCGTTGAATCGAGGGGGGATGAGCAGTTCTTC. The chain joins TRBV29-1 to TRBJ2-1; the D call may be TRBD1 or TRBD2 (6 bases each). Germline CDR1 reads SQVTM; CDR2 reads ANQGSEA. Trimming took off 2 bases at V and 8 bases at J, with 10 bases between the two ends. The CDR3 consists of 12 residues.